These 11 T cell receptor beta chains came from one sample sequenced in a study of T cells in Graves' hyperthyroidism and ophthalmopathy. Amplified regions were TCR beta CDR3 sequences from RNA transcripts. First-round RT-PCR targeting the TCR CDR3 was performed with the HTBI primer set. MiXCR, run by TCRdb on the multiplex PCR reads, gives a single entry per CDR3 protein. The table records over 400,000 distinct CDR3 sequences, under 15% of them present only once. Input material: blood. The receptor set was obtained from a man between 18 and 35 years old with Graves' ophthalmopathy.

This clonotype was counted ten times or more. The gene calls are TRBV6-1 and TRBJ2-7; weak D call: TRBD2 (6 bases). V dropped 4 bases and J dropped 6 bases, with 16 bases sitting between them. The CDR3 totals 14 residues. Germline V gene lookup returns CDR1 MNHNS and CDR2 SASEGT. This CDR3 reads CASSGGVFPGEQYF. The CDR3, as DNA: TGTGCCAGCAGTGGGGGGGTCTTTCCAGGCGAGCAGTACTTC.

The chain combines TRBV18 with TRBJ1-6; no firm D call. The V and J ends lost 4 bases and 7 bases respectively, with 8 bases between them. Germline loops: CDR1 KGHSH, CDR2 LQKENI. The CDR3 is 13 residues long. As DNA, the CDR3 is TGTGCCAGCTCACAGGCAGAGAATTCACCCCTCCACTTT. Its translation is CASSQAENSPLHF.

This clonotype was recorded once. The chain employs TRBV6-1 and TRBJ2-3, with a possible D match to TRBD2 (7 bases). Trimming pared 5 bases from V and 1 base from J, leaving 13 bases between. Germline CDR1 MNHNS, CDR2 SASEGT. The CDR3 sequence is 15 residues long. CDR3 residues: CASSPWGGRTDTQYF. CDR3 in DNA: TGTGCCAGCAGTCCCTGGGGGGGGCGCACAGATACGCAGTATTTT.

The sample holds one count of this clonotype. The genes are TRBV7-9 and TRBJ2-7; possibly TRBD2 for D (5 bases). Trimming shortened V by 5 bases and J by 2 bases, and 13 bases separated the two germline ends. This CDR3 region has 14 residues. Germline values: CDR1 SEHNR, CDR2 FQNEAQ (reference sequence). The DNA for the CDR3 is TGTGCCAGCAGCATCAATGCCGGGACCTACGAGCAGTACTTC. As protein: CASSINAGTYEQYF.

The chain is built from TRBV5-4 and TRBJ2-2, with 7 bases identical to TRBD1. Germline-derived CDR1 and CDR2 are SGHNT and YYREEE (reference sequence). The V segment lost 5 bases and the J segment 0 bases; nucleotides outside the gene matches: 7. The CDR3 has 16 amino acids. CDR3 loop: CASSDGTATNTGELFF. As DNA, the CDR3 is TGTGCCAGCAGTGACGGGACAGCAACGAACACCGGGGAGCTGTTTTTT.

This clonotype occurred many times. This sequence joins TRBV12-3 or TRBV12-4 and TRBJ1-1; D is ambiguous. Trimming removed 2 bases from V and 2 bases from J, with 9 bases in between. The CDR3 loop spans 14 amino acids. Here the CDR3 DNA reads TGTGCCAGCAGTTTAAAGCCCCCCAACACTGAAGCTTTCTTT. It translates to CASSLKPPNTEAFF.

This clonotype has ten or more counts. The chain joins TRBV7-8 to TRBJ1-2, with D uncertain. Germline CDR1 and CDR2: SGHVS and FQNEAQ. Trimming shortened V by 5 bases and J by 8 bases, and 12 bases separated the two germline ends. The CDR3 has 12 residues. CDR3 residues: CASSAGGMGYTF. The DNA for the CDR3 is TGTGCCAGCAGCGCGGGAGGGATGGGCTACACCTTC. Full variable domain (missing parts from reference TRBV7-8 and TRBJ1-2): GAGVSQSPRYKVAKRGQDVALRCDPISGHVSLFWYQQALGQGPEFLTYFQNEAQLDKSGLPSDRFFAERPEGSVSTLKIQRTQQEDSAVYLCASSAGGMGYTFGSGTRLTVV.

This clonotype was found many times. This chain links TRBV6-2 or TRBV6-3 with TRBJ2-1, with TRBD2 identical over 9 bases. Losses at the gene ends were 6 bases for V and 4 bases for J; bases not matched to a gene: 7. The CDR3 runs 15 residues. Germline values: CDR1 MNHEY, CDR2 SVGEGT. The CDR3 reads CASSGGRAGYNEQFF. In nucleotides, the CDR3 is TGTGCCAGCAGCGGCGGGAGGGCCGGTTACAATGAGCAGTTCTTC.

This clonotype showed up many times. This chain joins TRBV13 and TRBJ2-5; D unclear. CDR3 size: 16 residues. Germline-derived CDR1 and CDR2 are PRHDT and FYEKMQ (reference sequence). V was trimmed by 4 bases and J by 1 base, leaving 16 bases between them. The CDR3 protein is CASSSSERKTQETQYF. The DNA for the CDR3 is TGTGCCAGCAGCTCCAGCGAGCGTAAGACCCAAGAGACCCAGTACTTC.

This clonotype has at least ten counts. The chain has TRBV4-2 and TRBJ1-6; D is perhaps TRBD1 (6 bases). Germline CDR1 and CDR2: LGHNA and YNFKEQ. The CDR3 totals 18 residues. Trimming pared 0 bases from V and 7 bases from J, leaving 19 bases between. The CDR3 DNA sequence: TGTGCCAGCAGCCAAGATATCCCAGCCCGGGGGCGAAATTCACCCCTCCACTTT. The encoded protein is CASSQDIPARGRNSPLHF.

This clonotype showed up many times. This chain joins TRBV7-9 and TRBJ2-5; the D is unclear. V lost 5 bases, J lost 4 bases, and 14 bases lay in between. The CDR3 runs 14 residues. Germline CDR1 reads SEHNR; CDR2 reads FQNEAQ (reference sequence). The CDR3 loop reads CASSAKLAGETQYF. The CDR3 nucleotides read TGTGCCAGCAGCGCGAAGTTGGCCGGAGAGACCCAGTACTTC.